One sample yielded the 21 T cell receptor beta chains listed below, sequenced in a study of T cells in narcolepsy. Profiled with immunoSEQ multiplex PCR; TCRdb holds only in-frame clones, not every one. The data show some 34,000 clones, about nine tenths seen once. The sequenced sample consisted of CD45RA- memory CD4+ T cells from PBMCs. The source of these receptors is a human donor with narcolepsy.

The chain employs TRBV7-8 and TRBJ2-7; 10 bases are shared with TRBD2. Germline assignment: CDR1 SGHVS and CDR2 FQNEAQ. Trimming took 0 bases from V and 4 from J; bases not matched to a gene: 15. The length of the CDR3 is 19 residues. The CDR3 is CASSLALLAGAGGVYEQYF. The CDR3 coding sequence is TGTGCCAGCAGCTTAGCGCTCCTAGCGGGGGCGGGGGGCGTATACGAGCAGTACTTC.

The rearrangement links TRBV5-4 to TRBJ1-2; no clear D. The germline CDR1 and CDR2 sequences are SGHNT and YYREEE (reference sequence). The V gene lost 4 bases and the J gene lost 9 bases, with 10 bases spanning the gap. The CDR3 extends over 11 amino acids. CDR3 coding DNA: TGTGCCAGCAGCGGAACCGGGCGCTACACCTTC. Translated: CASSGTGRYTF.

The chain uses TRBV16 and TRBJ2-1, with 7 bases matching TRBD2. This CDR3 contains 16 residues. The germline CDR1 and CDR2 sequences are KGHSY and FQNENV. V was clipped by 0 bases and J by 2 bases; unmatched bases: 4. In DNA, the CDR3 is TGTGCCAGCAGCCAATCGGCCCGGGGGGCCTACAATGAGCAGTTCTTC. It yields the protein CASSQSARGAYNEQFF.

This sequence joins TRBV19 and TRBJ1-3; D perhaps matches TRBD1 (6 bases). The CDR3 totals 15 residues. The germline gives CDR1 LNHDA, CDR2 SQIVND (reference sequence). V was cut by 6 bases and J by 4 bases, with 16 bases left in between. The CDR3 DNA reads TGTGCCAGTAGCCCGGGACACAGTACGGGAAACACCATATATTTT. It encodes CASSPGHSTGNTIYF.

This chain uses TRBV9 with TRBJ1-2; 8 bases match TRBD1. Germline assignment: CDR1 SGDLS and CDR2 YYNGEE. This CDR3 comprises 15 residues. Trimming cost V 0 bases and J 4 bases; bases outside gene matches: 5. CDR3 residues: CASSVEGQDAYGYTF. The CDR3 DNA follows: TGTGCCAGCAGCGTAGAGGGACAGGACGCCTATGGCTACACCTTC.

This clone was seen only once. CDR3 DNA sequence: TGTGCCAGCAGCGCCTGGACGGAGACCCAGTACTTC. Its translation is CASSAWTETQYF. The chain combines TRBV7-6 with TRBJ2-5; D unresolved. Deletions cut 5 bases from V and 5 bases from J, with 9 bases between. In germline, CDR1 is SGHVS, CDR2 FNYEAQ. This CDR3 is built from 12 residues.

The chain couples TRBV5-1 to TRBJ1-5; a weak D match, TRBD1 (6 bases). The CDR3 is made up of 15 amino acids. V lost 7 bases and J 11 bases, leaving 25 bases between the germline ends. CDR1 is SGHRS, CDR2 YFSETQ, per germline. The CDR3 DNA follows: TGCGCCAGCCGGTCTCATCAGGGGCTCCCTAGGTCCCAGCATTTT. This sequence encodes CASRSHQGLPRSQHF.

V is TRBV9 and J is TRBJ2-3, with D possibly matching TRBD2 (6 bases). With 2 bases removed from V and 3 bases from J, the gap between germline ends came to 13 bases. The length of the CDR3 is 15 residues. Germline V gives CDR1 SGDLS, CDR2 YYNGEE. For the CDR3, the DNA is TGTGCCAGCAGCGTCCGGCGGGGCGGAACAGATACGCAGTATTTT. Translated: CASSVRRGGTDTQYF.

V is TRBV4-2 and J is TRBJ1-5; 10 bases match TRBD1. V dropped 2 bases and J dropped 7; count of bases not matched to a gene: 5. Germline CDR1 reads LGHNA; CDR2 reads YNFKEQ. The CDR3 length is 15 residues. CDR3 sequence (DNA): TGTGCCAGCAGCCAATCGGGACAGGGGTGGCAGCCCCAGCATTTT. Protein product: CASSQSGQGWQPQHF.

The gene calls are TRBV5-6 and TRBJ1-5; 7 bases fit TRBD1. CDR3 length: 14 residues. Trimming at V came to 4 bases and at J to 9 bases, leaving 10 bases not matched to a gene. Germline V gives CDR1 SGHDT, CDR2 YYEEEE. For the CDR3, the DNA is TGTGCCAGCAGCGCGGGACAGACCTCCGGGCCCCAGCATTTT. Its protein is CASSAGQTSGPQHF. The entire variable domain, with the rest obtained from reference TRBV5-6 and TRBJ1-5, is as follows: DAGVTQSPTHLIKTRGQQVTLRCSPKSGHDTVSWYQQALGQGPQFIFQYYEEEERQRGNFPDRFSGHQFPNYSSELNVNALLLGDSALYLCASSAGQTSGPQHFGDGTRLSIL.

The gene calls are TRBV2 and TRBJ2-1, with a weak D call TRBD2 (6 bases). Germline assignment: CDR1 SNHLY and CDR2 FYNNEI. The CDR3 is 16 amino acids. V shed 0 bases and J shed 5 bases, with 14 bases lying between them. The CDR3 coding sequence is TGTGCCAGCAGTGAAGCGGCGGGGCGATTGAACAATGAGCAGTTCTTC. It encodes CASSEAAGRLNNEQFF. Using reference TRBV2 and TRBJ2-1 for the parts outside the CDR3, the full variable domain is EPEVTQTPSHQVTQMGQEVILRCVPISNHLYFYWYRQILGQKVEFLVSFYNNEISEKSEIFDDQFSVERPDGSNFTLKIRSTKLEDSAMYFCASSEAAGRLNNEQFFGPGTRLTVL.

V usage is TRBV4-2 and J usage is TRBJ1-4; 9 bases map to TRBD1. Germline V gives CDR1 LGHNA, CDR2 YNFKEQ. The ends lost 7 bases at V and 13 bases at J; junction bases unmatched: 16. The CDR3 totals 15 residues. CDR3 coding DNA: TGTGCCAGCACCCCCGAAGATTACTCGGGACAGGGACTGTTTTTT. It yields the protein CASTPEDYSGQGLFF.

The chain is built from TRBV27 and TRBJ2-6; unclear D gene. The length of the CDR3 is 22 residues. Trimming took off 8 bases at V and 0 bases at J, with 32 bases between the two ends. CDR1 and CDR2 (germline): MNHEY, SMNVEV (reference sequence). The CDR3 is CASWLRIGLPTIPFSGANVLTF. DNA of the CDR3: TGTGCCAGCTGGTTGCGAATCGGCCTCCCTACCATACCCTTCTCTGGGGCCAACGTCCTGACTTTC.

CDR3 DNA: TGTGCCTGGAGCGCCGTGGATGAAGCTTTCTTT. The encoded protein is CAWSAVDEAFF. The chain is built from TRBV30 and TRBJ1-1; D is undetermined. The CDR3 runs to 11 residues. With 3 bases removed from V and 7 bases from J, the gap between germline ends came to 9 bases. Germline V gene data show CDR1 as GTSNPN and CDR2 as SVGIG (reference sequence).

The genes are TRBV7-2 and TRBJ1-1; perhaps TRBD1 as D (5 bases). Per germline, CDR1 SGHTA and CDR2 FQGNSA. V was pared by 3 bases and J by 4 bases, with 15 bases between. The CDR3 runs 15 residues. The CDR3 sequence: CASSFTGEGGTEAFF. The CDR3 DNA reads TGTGCCAGCAGCTTCACGGGGGAAGGAGGCACTGAAGCTTTCTTT.

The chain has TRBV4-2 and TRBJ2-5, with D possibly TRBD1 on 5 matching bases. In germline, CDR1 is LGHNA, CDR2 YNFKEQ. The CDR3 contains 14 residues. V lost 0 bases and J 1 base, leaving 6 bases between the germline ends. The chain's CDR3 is CASSQDRAQETQYF. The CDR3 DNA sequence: TGTGCCAGCAGCCAAGACAGGGCCCAAGAGACCCAGTACTTC.

CDR3 coding DNA: TGTGCCAGCAGCTTGGACAGGACAGGGGACGAGCAGTACTTC. Protein sequence: CASSLDRTGDEQYF. This chain connects TRBV5-6 to TRBJ2-7, with TRBD1 matching over 9 bases. With V trimmed by 0 bases and J by 5 bases, 3 bases remained unmatched. CDR1 is SGHDT and CDR2 is YYEEEE in the germline V gene. The CDR3 is 14 amino acids.

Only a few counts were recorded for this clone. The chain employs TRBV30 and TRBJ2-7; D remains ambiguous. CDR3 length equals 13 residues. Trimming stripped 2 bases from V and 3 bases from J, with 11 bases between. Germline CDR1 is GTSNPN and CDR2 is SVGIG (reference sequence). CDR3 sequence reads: CAWSPRVYYEQYF. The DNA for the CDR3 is TGTGCCTGGAGTCCCCGGGTATACTACGAGCAGTACTTC. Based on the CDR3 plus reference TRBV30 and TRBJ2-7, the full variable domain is SQTIHQWPATLVQPVGSPLSLECTVEGTSNPNLYWYRQAAGRGLQLLFYSVGIGQISSEVPQNLSASRPQDRQFILSSKKLLLSDSGFYLCAWSPRVYYEQYFGPGTRLTVT.

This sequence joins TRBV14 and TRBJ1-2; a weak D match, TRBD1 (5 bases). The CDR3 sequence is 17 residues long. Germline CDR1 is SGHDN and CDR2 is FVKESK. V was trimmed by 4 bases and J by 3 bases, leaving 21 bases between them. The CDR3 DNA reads TGTGCCAGCAGCCGCTTCCTCCAGGGAAAGGTGGACTATGGCTACACCTTC. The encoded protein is CASSRFLQGKVDYGYTF.

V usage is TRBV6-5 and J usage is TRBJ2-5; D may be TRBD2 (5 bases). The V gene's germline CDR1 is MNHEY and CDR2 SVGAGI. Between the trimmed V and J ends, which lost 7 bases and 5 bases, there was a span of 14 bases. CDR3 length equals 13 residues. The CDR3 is CASKERVAETQYF. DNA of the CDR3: TGTGCCAGCAAGGAGAGGGTCGCGGAGACCCAGTACTTC.

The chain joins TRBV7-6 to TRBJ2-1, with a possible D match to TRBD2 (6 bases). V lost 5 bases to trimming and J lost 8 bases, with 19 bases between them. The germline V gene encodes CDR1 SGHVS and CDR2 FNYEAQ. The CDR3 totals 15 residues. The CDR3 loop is CASSRLAGSNDEQFF. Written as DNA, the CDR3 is TGTGCCAGCAGCCGTCTGGCGGGGTCTAACGATGAGCAGTTCTTC.